One TCR beta chain is described in this entry. Data came from immunoSEQ multiplex PCR; TCRdb stores just in-frame clones and leaves some out. The data show 81,000 or so clones, around nine tenths seen once. This entry belongs to a study of radiotherapy plus CTLA-4 blockade in lung cancer. The sequencing used peripheral blood, collected from a patient treated with radiotherapy plus ipilimumab. The source is a human donor with non-small cell lung cancer who had stable disease on radiotherapy plus ipilimumab.

The CDR3 coding sequence is TGTGCCGTGGTGCAGGGGTATGGCTACACCTTC. This encodes CAVVQGYGYTF. The chain joins TRBV6-1 to TRBJ1-2; TRBD1 is a possible D gene (6 bases). CDR3 length: 11 amino acids. CDR1 is MNHNS and CDR2 is SASEGT in the germline V gene. The V and J ends lost 11 bases and 5 bases respectively, with 12 bases between them.